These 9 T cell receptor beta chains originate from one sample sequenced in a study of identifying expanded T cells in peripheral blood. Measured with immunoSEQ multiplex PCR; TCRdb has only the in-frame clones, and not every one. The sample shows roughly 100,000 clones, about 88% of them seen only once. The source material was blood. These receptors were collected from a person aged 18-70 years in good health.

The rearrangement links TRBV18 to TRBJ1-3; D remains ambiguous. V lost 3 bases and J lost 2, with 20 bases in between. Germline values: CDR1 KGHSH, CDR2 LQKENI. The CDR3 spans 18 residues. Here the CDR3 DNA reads TGTGCCAGCTCACCGATCCTTATCGGAGATCTCCCTGGAAACACCATATATTTT. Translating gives CASSPILIGDLPGNTIYF.

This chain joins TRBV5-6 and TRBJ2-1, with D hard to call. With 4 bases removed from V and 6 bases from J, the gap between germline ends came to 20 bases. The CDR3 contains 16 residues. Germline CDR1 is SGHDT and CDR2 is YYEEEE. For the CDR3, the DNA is TGTGCCAGCAGCCTGAGAGTCCTCCGGCCGGGCAATGAGCAGTTCTTC. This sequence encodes CASSLRVLRPGNEQFF.

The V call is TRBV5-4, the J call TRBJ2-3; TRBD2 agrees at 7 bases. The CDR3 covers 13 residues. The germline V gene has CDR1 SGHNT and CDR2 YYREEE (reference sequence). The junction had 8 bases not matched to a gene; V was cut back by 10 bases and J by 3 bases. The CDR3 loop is CAGGYGRTDTQYF. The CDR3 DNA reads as TGTGCCGGGGGGTACGGGAGGACAGATACGCAGTATTTT.

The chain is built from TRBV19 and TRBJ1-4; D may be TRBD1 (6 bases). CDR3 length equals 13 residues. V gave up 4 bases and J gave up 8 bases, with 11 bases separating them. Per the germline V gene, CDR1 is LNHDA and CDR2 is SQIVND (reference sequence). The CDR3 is CASSTGEWEKLFF. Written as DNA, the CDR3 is TGTGCCAGTAGTACAGGGGAATGGGAAAAACTGTTTTTT.

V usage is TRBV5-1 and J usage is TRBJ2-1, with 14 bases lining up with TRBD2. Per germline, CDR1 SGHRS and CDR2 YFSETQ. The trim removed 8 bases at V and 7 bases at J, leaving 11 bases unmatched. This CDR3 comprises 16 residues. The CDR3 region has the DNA TGCGCCAGTGGACAGGGAGGGACTAGCGGGAGTAATGAGCAGTTCTTC. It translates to CASGQGGTSGSNEQFF.

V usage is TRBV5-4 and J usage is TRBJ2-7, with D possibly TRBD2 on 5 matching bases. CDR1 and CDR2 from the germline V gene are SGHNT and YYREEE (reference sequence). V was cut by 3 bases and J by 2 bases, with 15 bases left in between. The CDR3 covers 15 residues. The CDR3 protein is CASSSWLGSPYEQYF. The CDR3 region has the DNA TGTGCCAGCAGCTCCTGGTTAGGGAGCCCCTACGAGCAGTACTTC. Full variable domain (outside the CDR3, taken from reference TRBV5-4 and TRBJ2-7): ETGVTQSPTHLIKTRGQQVTLRCSSQSGHNTVSWYQQALGQGPQFIFQYYREEENGRGNFPPRFSGLQFPNYSSELNVNALELDDSALYLCASSSWLGSPYEQYFGPGTRLTVT.

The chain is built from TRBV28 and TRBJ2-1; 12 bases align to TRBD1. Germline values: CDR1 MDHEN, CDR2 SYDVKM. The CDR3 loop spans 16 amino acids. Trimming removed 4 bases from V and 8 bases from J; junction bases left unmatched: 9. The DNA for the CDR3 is TGTGCCAGCAGTTGGGACAGGGGGCGCGGATTCGATGAGCAGTTCTTC. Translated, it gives CASSWDRGRGFDEQFF.

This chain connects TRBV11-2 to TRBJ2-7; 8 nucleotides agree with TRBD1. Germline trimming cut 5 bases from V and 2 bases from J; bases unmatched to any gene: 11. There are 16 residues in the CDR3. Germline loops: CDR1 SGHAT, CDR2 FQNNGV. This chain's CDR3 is CASSLRQGNIAYEQYF. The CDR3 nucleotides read TGTGCCAGCAGCCTAAGACAGGGGAATATTGCCTACGAGCAGTACTTC. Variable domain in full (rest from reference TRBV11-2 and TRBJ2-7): EAGVAQSPRYKIIEKRQSVAFWCNPISGHATLYWYQQILGQGPKLLIQFQNNGVVDDSQLPKDRFSAERLKGVDSTLKIQPAKLEDSAVYLCASSLRQGNIAYEQYFGPGTRLTVT.

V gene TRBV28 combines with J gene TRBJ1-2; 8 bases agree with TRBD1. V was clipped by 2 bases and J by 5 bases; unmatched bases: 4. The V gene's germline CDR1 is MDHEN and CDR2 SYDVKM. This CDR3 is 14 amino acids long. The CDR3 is CASSLGGTGYGYTF. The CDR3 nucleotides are TGTGCCAGCAGTTTAGGTGGGACAGGTTATGGCTACACCTTC.